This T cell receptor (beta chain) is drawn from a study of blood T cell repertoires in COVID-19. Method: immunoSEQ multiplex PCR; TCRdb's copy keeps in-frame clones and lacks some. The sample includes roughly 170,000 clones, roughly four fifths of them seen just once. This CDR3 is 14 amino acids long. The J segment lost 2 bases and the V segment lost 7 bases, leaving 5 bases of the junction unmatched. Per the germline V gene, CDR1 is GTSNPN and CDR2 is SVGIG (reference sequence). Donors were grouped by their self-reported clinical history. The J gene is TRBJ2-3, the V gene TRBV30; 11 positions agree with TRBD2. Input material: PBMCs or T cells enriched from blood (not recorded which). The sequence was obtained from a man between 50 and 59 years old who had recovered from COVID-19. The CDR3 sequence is CAYVAGGITDTQYF. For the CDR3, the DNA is TGTGCCTACGTAGCGGGGGGGATCACAGATACGCAGTATTTT.